This TCR beta chain came from a study of shared clonotypes between healthy human individuals. Study context: Per donor, three plates held CD4 naive cells, three held CD4 memory, two held CD8 naive and one held CD8 memory. Findings of the study overall: Compared with clonotypes that all four donors shared, non-shared clonotypes had lower generation probabilities.

Sequencing was at deep level. The authors loaded 200 ng DNA, 30,000 to 35,000 T cell genomes, into sorted-subset replicate PCRs. The repertoire was sequenced with immunoSEQ multiplex PCR; TCRdb's copy has only in-frame clones and lacks some. The repertoire holds 200,000 to 250,000 clones, 65% seen once, with approximately 10% in the top ten. Of note for this clone: Its antigen remains unknown.

The V end lost 7 bases, the J end lost 7 bases, and 16 bases lay between the germline ends. This CDR3 is built from 14 residues. Looked up from germline, CDR1 is ENHRY and CDR2 is SYGVKD. V usage is TRBV10-3 and J usage is TRBJ2-2; TRBD2 might be the D (6 bases). Sequenced input: memory CD4+ T cells sorted from blood. Subset meaning: CD45RA-negative fraction. This TCR was sampled from a man aged 25 to 40 in good health. The CDR3 DNA is TGTGCCATCACAAGAGGAGGGCGGGTCGGGGAGCTGTTTTTT. It yields the protein CAITRGGRVGELFF.